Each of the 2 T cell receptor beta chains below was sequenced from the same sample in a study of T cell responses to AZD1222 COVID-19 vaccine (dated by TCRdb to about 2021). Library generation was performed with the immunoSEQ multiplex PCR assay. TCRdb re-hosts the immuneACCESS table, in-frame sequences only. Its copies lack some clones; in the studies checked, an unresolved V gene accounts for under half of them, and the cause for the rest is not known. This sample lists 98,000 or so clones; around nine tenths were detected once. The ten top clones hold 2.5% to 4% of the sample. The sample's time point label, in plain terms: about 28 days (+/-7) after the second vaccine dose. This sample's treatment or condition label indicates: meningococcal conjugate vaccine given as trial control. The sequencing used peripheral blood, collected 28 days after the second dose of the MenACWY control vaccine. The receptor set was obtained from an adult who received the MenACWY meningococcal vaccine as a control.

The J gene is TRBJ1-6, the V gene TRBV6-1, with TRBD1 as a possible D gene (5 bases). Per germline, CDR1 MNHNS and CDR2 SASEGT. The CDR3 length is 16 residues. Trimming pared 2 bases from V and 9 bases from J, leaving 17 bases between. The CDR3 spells CASSERAGRFPSPLHF. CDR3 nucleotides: TGTGCCAGCAGTGAAAGGGCAGGGCGATTCCCTTCACCCCTCCACTTT.

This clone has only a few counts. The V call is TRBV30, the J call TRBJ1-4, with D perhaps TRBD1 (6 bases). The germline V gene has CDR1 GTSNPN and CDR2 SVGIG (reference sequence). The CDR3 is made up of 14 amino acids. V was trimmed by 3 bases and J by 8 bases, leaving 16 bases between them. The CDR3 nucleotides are TGTGCCTGGAGACCCCAAACGGGGGGCGAAAAACTGTTTTTT. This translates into CAWRPQTGGEKLFF.